Given below is one T cell receptor (beta chain) in context. Its antigen is not identified. Following RNA extraction, reverse transcription yielded cDNA that acted as the sequencing template. Generated by immunoSEQ multiplex PCR, the TCRdb table keeps only in-frame clones and is missing some. The table records about 190,000 clones, 50% to 60% of them present only once. Trimming cost V 5 bases and J 2 bases; bases outside gene matches: 4. Germline V CDR1 and CDR2: SGHVS, FNYEAQ. CDR3 size: 14 residues. This sample was taken from a study of CD8+ T cells in alopecia areata. Treatment reported: oral pan-JAK inhibitor, 5-10 mg twice daily. The researchers isolated CD4+ and CD8+ T cells from PBMCs by sorting. Study-level results: For baseline CD8+ expansion, any link to response stays uncertain with one nonresponder.

The receptor was derived from a human donor with alopecia areata. The specimen was CD4+ T cells sorted from blood, collected at week 4, from a patient treated with tofacitinib. The chain links TRBV7-6 to TRBJ2-5, with 8 bases fitting TRBD1. This chain's CDR3 is CASSTGTGQETQYF. DNA of the CDR3: TGTGCCAGCAGCACCGGGACAGGACAAGAGACCCAGTACTTC.